The next 22 T cell receptor beta chains were all read from a single sample in a study of PD-1 and CTLA-4 blockade in melanoma. Sequenced by immunoSEQ multiplex PCR; TCRdb stores in-frame clones only, minus some. Counted here are about 28,000 clones, less than 90% occurring once; the ten biggest clones make up around 7.8%. Sequences were derived from CD8+ T cells from peripheral blood, sampled before anti-PD-1 treatment. These receptor sequences come from a human donor with melanoma.

The V and J genes are TRBV6-1 and TRBJ2-5; D may be TRBD2 (6 bases). Between the trimmed V and J ends, which lost 3 bases and 5 bases, there was a span of 22 bases. Germline CDR1 and CDR2: MNHNS and SASEGT. The CDR3 contains 17 residues. The CDR3 nucleotides are TGTGCCAGCAGTGATGTAATCACTAGCCTAGATTCGGAGACCCAGTACTTC. Its translation: CASSDVITSLDSETQYF.

The chain links TRBV3-1 (or the pseudogene TRBV3-2) to TRBJ2-7, with D possibly TRBD2 on 6 matching bases. The CDR3 spans 17 residues. V shed 1 base and J shed 5 bases, with 21 bases lying between them. Germline CDR1 is LGHDT and CDR2 is YNNKEL (reference sequence). This CDR3 is CASSQVWGGGHFDEQYF. CDR3 coding DNA: TGTGCCAGCAGCCAAGTTTGGGGAGGAGGCCACTTCGACGAGCAGTACTTC.

The chain combines TRBV25-1 with TRBJ2-3, with 7 bases identical to TRBD2. Germline V gene data show CDR1 as MGHDK and CDR2 as SYGVNS. The V and J ends lost 2 bases and 0 bases, in that order; junction bases with no gene match: 2. This CDR3 contains 15 residues. The CDR3 nucleotides are TGTGCCAGCAGTGAACAAGCGGGGAGCACAGATACGCAGTATTTT. This translates into CASSEQAGSTDTQYF.

This rearrangement joins TRBV27 to TRBJ1-1; TRBD1 might be the D (5 bases). Trimming pared 0 bases from V and 1 base from J, leaving 18 bases between. The CDR3 loop spans 18 amino acids. CDR1 and CDR2 (germline): MNHEY, SMNVEV (reference sequence). CDR3: CASSLSPQDIEGNTEAFF. As DNA, the CDR3 is TGTGCCAGCAGTTTATCCCCGCAGGACATAGAGGGGAACACTGAAGCTTTCTTT.

J is TRBJ1-5 and V is TRBV6-5; tentatively, D is TRBD1 (6 bases). V was shortened by 6 bases and J by 0 bases, with 12 bases between the two germline ends. Germline V gene data show CDR1 as MNHEY and CDR2 as SVGAGI. The CDR3 is made up of 15 amino acids. Here the CDR3 reads CASRDSLYSNQPQHF. DNA of the CDR3: TGTGCCAGCAGGGACAGTCTTTATAGCAATCAGCCCCAGCATTTT.

The CDR3 region has the DNA TGTGCCTGGAGGGAGGGGACAGCTTATAATTCACCCCTCCACTTT. Protein sequence: CAWREGTAYNSPLHF. The chain couples TRBV30 to TRBJ1-6, with TRBD1 matching over 7 bases. The CDR3 covers 15 residues. Germline lookup yields CDR1 GTSNPN and CDR2 SVGIG (reference sequence). V gave up 3 bases and J gave up 4 bases; unmatched junction bases: 6.

The chain couples TRBV27 to TRBJ2-1; tentatively, D is TRBD2 (6 bases). Trimming cost V 1 base and J 3 bases, with 7 bases left between them. Germline CDR1 MNHEY, CDR2 SMNVEV (reference sequence). The CDR3 extends over 14 amino acids. The CDR3 DNA reads as TGTGCCAGCAGTTTATGGGAGGACTACAATGAGCAGTTCTTC. It translates to CASSLWEDYNEQFF.

This clone was seen only once. The V and J genes are TRBV27 and TRBJ2-3; D not certain. Trimming shortened V by 4 bases and J by 2 bases, and 7 bases separated the two germline ends. There are 13 residues in the CDR3. Germline values: CDR1 MNHEY, CDR2 SMNVEV (reference sequence). The CDR3 protein is CASSYGFTDTQYF. As DNA, the CDR3 is TGTGCCAGCAGTTACGGGTTCACAGATACGCAGTATTTT.

The chain has TRBV25-1 and TRBJ2-2; 8 nucleotides align to TRBD1. From germline, CDR1 is MGHDK and CDR2 SYGVNS. V trimming: 7 bases; J trimming: 7 bases; junction bases outside the gene matches: 5. The CDR3 totals 13 residues. CDR3 region: CASTWTGIGELFF. The CDR3 DNA reads as TGTGCCAGCACTTGGACAGGGATCGGGGAGCTGTTTTTT.

J is TRBJ1-6 and V is TRBV6-1; tentative D call: TRBD1 (5 bases). V shed 1 base and J shed 11 bases, with 12 bases lying between them. The CDR3 totals 14 residues. Germline V gene sequence: CDR1 MNHNS, CDR2 SASEGT. CDR3 protein: CASSEDGAWAPLHF. The CDR3 bases are TGTGCCAGCAGTGAAGACGGGGCCTGGGCACCCCTCCACTTT.

The CDR3 sequence: CASSYVVSANTGELFF. CDR3 coding DNA: TGTGCCAGCAGTTACGTAGTGTCAGCGAACACCGGGGAGCTGTTTTTT. V gene TRBV6-5 combines with J gene TRBJ2-2; unclear D gene. From germline, CDR1 is MNHEY and CDR2 SVGAGI. This CDR3 spans 16 amino acids. V lost 2 bases, J lost 0 bases, and 10 bases lay in between.

The rearrangement joins TRBV7-8 to TRBJ1-1; D remains unclear. The length of the CDR3 is 13 residues. V was pared by 6 bases and J by 1 base, with 9 bases between. CDR1 is SGHVS, CDR2 FQNEAQ, per germline. In DNA form, the CDR3 reads TGTGCCAGCAGAGCATCAGGGAACACTGAAGCTTTCTTT. Translating gives CASRASGNTEAFF.

The chain recombines TRBV6-2 or TRBV6-3 with TRBJ2-5; D gene uncertain. Looked up from germline, CDR1 is MNHEY and CDR2 is SVGEGT. Trimming took 5 bases from V and 3 from J, leaving 7 bases between them. The CDR3 sequence is 12 residues long. The DNA for the CDR3 is TGTGCCAGCAGTCCCCGTGAAGAGACCCAGTACTTC. The encoded protein is CASSPREETQYF.

The V call is TRBV5-3, the J call TRBJ1-1, with TRBD1 matching 7 bases. TRBV5-3 carries the ORF label, with uncertain function. There are 14 residues in the CDR3. The junction had 9 bases not matched to a gene; V was cut back by 4 bases and J by 6 bases. CDR3 DNA sequence: TGTGCCAGAAGCAACAAAGGGGGCGAGGCTGAAGCTTTCTTT. Its translation is CARSNKGGEAEAFF.

The chain links TRBV6-1 to TRBJ1-4; D remains unclear. The V gene's germline CDR1 is MNHNS and CDR2 SASEGT. Trimming cost V 2 bases and J 0 bases, with 10 bases left between them. The CDR3 is 16 residues long. The chain's CDR3 is CASSEYDGPTNEKLFF. In DNA form, the CDR3 reads TGTGCCAGCAGTGAATATGACGGGCCAACTAATGAAAAACTGTTTTTT.

The CDR3, as DNA: TGTGCCAGCAGTCCCTTAGACTCTGGGGCCAACGTCCTGACTTTC. Translation gives CASSPLDSGANVLTF. The chain joins TRBV27 to TRBJ2-6, with D hard to call. CDR1 is MNHEY, CDR2 SMNVEV, per germline (reference sequence). V was pared by 5 bases and J by 0 bases, with 8 bases between. This CDR3 spans 15 amino acids.

The chain links TRBV2 to TRBJ1-1, with TRBD1 as a possible D gene (6 bases). The CDR3 contains 16 residues. Trimming removed 1 base from V and 0 bases from J, with 12 bases in between. Germline CDR1 reads SNHLY; CDR2 reads FYNNEI. This CDR3 reads CASSEGMDRMNTEAFF. CDR3 in DNA: TGTGCCAGCAGTGAAGGTATGGACAGAATGAACACTGAAGCTTTCTTT.

The V gene is TRBV2, the J gene TRBJ1-5; D ambiguous. CDR1 and CDR2 (germline): SNHLY, FYNNEI. V shed 2 bases and J shed 0 bases, with 5 bases lying between them. The CDR3 is made up of 14 amino acids. This CDR3 reads CASSETSSNQPQHF. As DNA, the CDR3 is TGTGCCAGCAGTGAAACAAGTAGCAATCAGCCCCAGCATTTT.

The chain joins TRBV10-2 to TRBJ2-1; D unresolved. This CDR3 is 16 amino acids long. Germline CDR1 is WSHSY and CDR2 is SAAADI. V was cut by 0 bases and J by 3 bases, with 12 bases left in between. CDR3 amino acids: CASSESSGTHYNEQFF. The CDR3 region has the DNA TGCGCCAGCAGTGAGTCGAGTGGCACCCACTACAATGAGCAGTTCTTC.

In DNA, the CDR3 is TGTGCCAGCAGCTTGGAGGCAGGGGATAACTATGGCTACACCTTC. The encoded protein is CASSLEAGDNYGYTF. V usage is TRBV5-5 and J usage is TRBJ1-2; weak D call: TRBD1 (6 bases). The germline CDR1 and CDR2 sequences are SGHKS and YYEKEE (reference sequence). V dropped 0 bases and J dropped 1 base, with 10 bases sitting between them. This CDR3 region has 15 residues.

This clone has just one count. V gene TRBV11-2 combines with J gene TRBJ2-1, with D perhaps TRBD2 (5 bases). Looked up from germline, CDR1 is SGHAT and CDR2 is FQNNGV. V lost 3 bases, J lost 4 bases, and 19 bases lay in between. This CDR3 has 17 amino acids. CDR3 DNA: TGTGCCAGCAGCTTCCGCCCCCCAGCGGAGTCTTACAATGAGCAGTTCTTC. This codes for CASSFRPPAESYNEQFF.

This chain joins TRBV7-9 and TRBJ1-1; D not certain. This CDR3 spans 12 amino acids. Germline loops: CDR1 SEHNR, CDR2 FQNEAQ (reference sequence). Trimming removed 6 bases from V and 4 bases from J, with 9 bases in between. In DNA form, the CDR3 reads TGTGCCAGCAGGGGATGGGGCACTGAAGCTTTCTTT. Protein: CASRGWGTEAFF.